This T cell receptor delta chain was recovered during a study of gamma delta lymphoproliferative disorders and STAT genes (dated by TCRdb to the late 2010s). Broadly, across the study: The LymphoTrack Dx TCRG Assay was used to prepare gamma-chain libraries from at least 50 ng of genomic DNA. Delta-chain libraries followed the EuroClonality-NGS working group standard operating procedure, because no corresponding Invivoscribe delta assay was available. The study profiled TCR gamma and delta CDR3 repertoires by deep sequencing in Tgammadelta lymphoproliferative disease patients and healthy controls, within a larger immunophenotypic and STAT-mutation study. To confirm the results, all delta-chain samples and two gamma-chain samples were sequenced a second time. Here is what the overall study found, with its caveats: Control T cells were likely spread across varied maturation stages, whereas leukemic cells were skewed toward terminal effectors, which potentially limits comparisons between patients and controls. The authors pointed out that NGS specificity may be lower at low frequencies, so whether leukemic clones are public or private needs to be confirmed. When whole repertoires were clustered, gamma repertoires from patients formed a group apart from those of healthy controls, but delta repertoires showed no separation between the groups. Almost every major gamma and delta clonotype found in patients was public, meaning shared with at least one healthy donor, with just a couple of gamma clonotypes being private to disease.

This clone was detected only a few times. There is no known antigen for this receptor. For this DNA, TCRdb reports the protein of a much larger clone, which diverges at residue 5, most likely from a read error; the protein presented here is translated directly from the DNA. At the junction V is shortened by 3 bases and J by 0 bases; bases outside the gene matches: 10. The germline V gene gives CDR1 as GEAIGNYY and CDR2 as EKD. The CDR3 goes from the cysteine to the phenylalanine over 18 residues. Only the CDR3 part of the read is kept: 54 bases, read in frame from the first base. In both library preparation methods, multiplex PCR was run with primers aimed at the conserved V and J regions of the TCR genes. The amplicons were purified, pooled and then sequenced on an Illumina MiSeq platform. Per the source publication's procedure: V(D)J alignment, clonotype assembly and translation were done with MiXCR, while functionality assessment and CDR3 repertoire analyses were done with VDJtools. The IMGT definition of CDR3 was applied, and only productive sequences using functional genes were analyzed, with ORF genes and pseudogenes left out. Identical amino acid CDR3s of major clonotypes (frequency >=5%) were searched for across all patients and controls using a custom Python script. A one-sided non-parametric Wilcoxon test was used to compare clonotype frequencies in patients versus controls. Clone calls in TCRdb were regenerated from the public reads with CATT, after which identical DNA sequences shared one row. The V and J calls and clone size come from TCRdb's table, not from the authors' own analysis. The sample table holds around 770 delta-chain clones, of which less than 3.5% were seen once. 71% of the sample goes to the ten largest clones.

Genomic DNA from peripheral blood mononuclear cells isolated from patients and controls was used for TCR sequencing. As controls, around 23 healthy adult blood donors (median age 64 years; some 12 males and roughly 11 females) were included and were matched to patients for age and sex. Sequencing input: blood. The sequence joins TRDV2 to TRDJ1, and 12 junctional nucleotides match TRDD3. This receptor was identified in a human donor in good health. The CDR3 region has the sequence CACDSILGDTSYTDKLIF. Read as DNA, the sequence is TGTGCCTGTGACTCTATACTGGGGGATACTAGCTACACCGATAAACTCATCTTT.